This TCR beta chain was observed in a study of CD8 T cells in ankylosing spondylitis. Study-wide results and caveats: Reportedly, matched ankylosing spondylitis synovial fluid was significantly enriched for disease-linked clones. Previous work reported some of these motif variants in the synovial fluid and blood of reactive arthritis. Ankylosing spondylitis blood appeared to be characterized by a TCR beta motif of roughly eight highly homologous variants.

The CDR3 is 15 residues long. The J segment lost 2 bases and the V segment lost 4 bases, leaving 3 bases of the junction unmatched. Germline-derived CDR1 and CDR2 are SGHVS and FNYEAQ. This clonotype was detected a few times. Its antigen is not identified. A quantitative 5'-RACE method, one with molecular barcodes, was used to make TCR beta libraries. TCRdb reprocessed the 5' RACE reads via MiXCR and lists one record per CDR3 protein. This table has hundreds of thousands of distinct CDR3 sequences, approximately 10% appearing once. The chain employs TRBV7-6 and TRBJ1-3, with 9 bases that match TRBD1. This sequence originates from a male donor with ankylosing spondylitis. The material sequenced was blood, either unsorted or a sorted T cell fraction (not recorded which). The CDR3 DNA sequence: TGTGCCAGCAGCTCAAACAGGGGGCCTGGAAACACCATATATTTT. Protein: CASSSNRGPGNTIYF.